A single sample gave rise to the 17 T cell receptor beta chains below, sequenced in a study of T cell repertoires in aging, cancer and after chemotherapy. Multiplex touch-down PCR with TRB-A/B primers amplified rearranged V-D-J TRB sequences. One entry per CDR3 protein, called by TCRdb with MiXCR from the multiplex PCR reads. The repertoire has thousands of distinct CDR3 sequences, about 30% of them found once; the top ten carry approximately 16%. TCR beta rearrangements were amplified from peripheral blood genomic DNA. Material: blood. These receptors were collected from a human donor with a solid tumor.

The chain carries TRBV7-6 and TRBJ2-4, with TRBD2 identical over 7 bases. Germline-derived CDR1 and CDR2 are SGHVS and FNYEAQ. The V gene end was trimmed by 2 bases and the J gene end by 0 bases; junction bases not matched to a gene: 4. The length of the CDR3 is 16 residues. CDR3 protein: CASSLSGGRAKNIQYF. The CDR3 coding sequence is TGTGCCAGCAGCTTATCGGGCGGGAGAGCCAAAAACATTCAGTACTTC.

J is TRBJ1-2 and V is TRBV24-1, with TRBD1 as a possible D gene (6 bases). The germline V gene encodes CDR1 KGHDR and CDR2 SFDVKD. The CDR3 covers 14 residues. V was pared by 4 bases and J by 2 bases, with 10 bases between. The CDR3 nucleotides are TGTGCCACCAGTGAACCTACAGGGAACTATGGCTACACCTTC. It is translated as CATSEPTGNYGYTF.

Judged by abundance, this clonotype is medium-sized (0.01 to 0.1%). This chain uses TRBV20-1 with TRBJ2-3, with 10 bases aligning to TRBD2. The CDR3 loop spans 14 amino acids. After removal of 3 bases from V and 6 bases from J, the junction contained 6 bases not matched to a gene. Germline values: CDR1 DFQATT, CDR2 SNEGSKA (reference sequence). Written as DNA, the CDR3 is TGCAGTGCTAGTGACAGCGGGGGGGCTGATACGCAGTATTTT. As protein: CSASDSGGADTQYF.

The CDR3 DNA reads TGTGCCTGTAGGAACTACCTGGGGACTAAAGCTTTCTTT. It codes for CACRNYLGTKAFF. The rearrangement uses TRBV30 and TRBJ1-1, with D perhaps matching TRBD1 (5 bases). Germline V gene lookup returns CDR1 GTSNPN and CDR2 SVGIG (reference sequence). The CDR3 runs 13 residues. V lost 6 bases, J lost 9 bases, and 20 bases lay in between.

This clonotype has just a few counts. The chain joins TRBV10-3 to TRBJ1-1, with D perhaps matching TRBD1 (5 bases). CDR3 length equals 14 residues. Between the trimmed V and J ends, which lost 10 bases and 1 base, there was a span of 16 bases. Germline V CDR1 and CDR2: ENHRY, SYGVKD. CDR3 sequence (DNA): TGTGCCACAGAACGGGGGGGGGGGAACACTGAAGCTTTCTTT. Its protein is CATERGGGNTEAFF.

The rearrangement links TRBV20-1 to TRBJ2-7; TRBD2 agrees at 9 bases. The J segment lost 0 bases and the V segment lost 3 bases, leaving 6 bases of the junction unmatched. This CDR3 spans 15 amino acids. Germline V gene sequence: CDR1 DFQATT, CDR2 SNEGSKA (reference sequence). In DNA, the CDR3 is TGCAGTGCTAGGGTGGCTAGCGGGGCCTCCTACGAGCAGTACTTC. This encodes CSARVASGASYEQYF.

By sample fraction, this clonotype is medium-sized (0.01 to 0.1%). The chain uses TRBV7-2 and TRBJ2-1; D is unresolved. CDR1 and CDR2 from the germline V gene are SGHTA and FQGNSA. This CDR3 region has 13 residues. Trimming removed 5 bases at V and 2 bases at J, with 7 bases between. The CDR3 is CASSVQAYNEQFF. The CDR3 DNA reads as TGTGCCAGCAGCGTCCAGGCCTACAATGAGCAGTTCTTC.

This clonotype was observed a handful of times. The chain carries TRBV6-2 or TRBV6-3 and TRBJ2-5; 9 nucleotides align to TRBD2. The CDR3 totals 15 residues. Germline V gives CDR1 MNHEY, CDR2 SVGEGT. V gave up 6 bases and J gave up 4 bases; unmatched junction bases: 9. This CDR3 is CASSSTSGGSETQYF. CDR3 nucleotide sequence: TGTGCCAGCAGCTCGACTAGCGGCGGTTCAGAGACCCAGTACTTC.

This clonotype is categorized as medium-sized. V and J are TRBV6-5 and TRBJ1-1; unclear D gene. Trimming removed 6 bases from V and 0 bases from J, with 11 bases in between. Germline lookup yields CDR1 MNHEY and CDR2 SVGAGI. This CDR3 has 14 residues. The CDR3 bases are TGTGCCAGCAGAAAACGCTCCATGAACACTGAAGCTTTCTTT. Translation: CASRKRSMNTEAFF.

In its sample, this clonotype is medium-sized (0.01 to 0.1%). The rearrangement joins TRBV19 to TRBJ2-5, with D perhaps matching TRBD1 (6 bases). V was shortened by 6 bases and J by 2 bases, with 13 bases between the two germline ends. CDR1 LNHDA and CDR2 SQIVND come from the germline V gene (reference sequence). The CDR3 runs to 14 residues. The CDR3 nucleotides are TGTGCCAGTAGCGAACAGGGACCTCAAGAGACCCAGTACTTC. It encodes CASSEQGPQETQYF.

This clonotype is judged medium-sized. This chain joins TRBV30 and TRBJ1-2; D gene ambiguous. CDR3 length equals 12 residues. V was trimmed by 0 bases and J by 4 bases, leaving 6 bases between them. CDR1 is GTSNPN, CDR2 SVGIG, per germline (reference sequence). The CDR3 protein is CAWSVNAYGYTF. The CDR3 DNA reads as TGTGCCTGGAGTGTGAACGCCTATGGCTACACCTTC.

The chain is built from TRBV12-3 or TRBV12-4 and TRBJ2-1; 14 positions agree with TRBD2. Germline trimming cut 2 bases from V and 8 bases from J; bases unmatched to any gene: 11. The CDR3 has 18 amino acids. The CDR3 region has the DNA TGTGCCAGCAGTTTAAATCCCGGACTAGCGGGGGGTGTCGATGAGCAGTTCTTC. Its protein product is CASSLNPGLAGGVDEQFF.

This clonotype was picked up a small number of times. The V gene is TRBV21-1, the J gene TRBJ1-4. TRBV21-1 is deemed a pseudogene. This CDR3 has 15 residues. The CDR3 sequence is CASREVEGPNEKLFF. CDR3 coding DNA: TGTGCCAGCAGGGAAGTGGAGGGACCCAATGAAAAACTGTTTTTT.

This clonotype qualifies as medium-sized. The chain combines TRBV10-3 with TRBJ2-3; 7 nucleotides agree with TRBD1. CDR3 length: 15 residues. J lost 0 bases, V lost 6 bases, and 6 bases had no gene match. Looked up from germline, CDR1 is ENHRY and CDR2 is SYGVKD. The CDR3 DNA reads TGTGCCATCAGAACAGGGGAGACGAGCACAGATACGCAGTATTTT. The encoded protein is CAIRTGETSTDTQYF.

With respect to this clonotype: Possible read error: a much larger clone is one base away. V usage is TRBV19 and J usage is TRBJ1-6; 9 bases fit TRBD1. CDR1 is LNHDA and CDR2 is SQIVND in the germline V gene (reference sequence). CDR3 size: 15 residues. CDR3 in DNA: TGTGCCAGTAGGCGTTGGACAGGGGACAATTCACCCATCCACTTT. This gives the protein CASRRWTGDNSPIHF.

The chain combines TRBV10-3 with TRBJ2-3; D ambiguous. This CDR3 region has 12 residues. From germline, CDR1 is ENHRY and CDR2 SYGVKD. Trimming removed 6 bases at V and 4 bases at J, with 8 bases between. The DNA for the CDR3 is TGTGCCATCAGCCCTTCGGCAGATACGCAGTATTTT. Protein sequence: CAISPSADTQYF.

The gene calls are TRBV6-1 and TRBJ1-4; TRBD1 matches at 9 bases. Germline CDR1 and CDR2: MNHNS and SASEGT. This CDR3 contains 14 residues. With 3 bases clipped from V and 8 bases from J, the junction kept 4 bases outside the gene matches. The DNA for the CDR3 is TGTGCCAGCAGTGACGACAGGGGGAGGGAAAAACTGTTTTTT. Protein sequence: CASSDDRGREKLFF.